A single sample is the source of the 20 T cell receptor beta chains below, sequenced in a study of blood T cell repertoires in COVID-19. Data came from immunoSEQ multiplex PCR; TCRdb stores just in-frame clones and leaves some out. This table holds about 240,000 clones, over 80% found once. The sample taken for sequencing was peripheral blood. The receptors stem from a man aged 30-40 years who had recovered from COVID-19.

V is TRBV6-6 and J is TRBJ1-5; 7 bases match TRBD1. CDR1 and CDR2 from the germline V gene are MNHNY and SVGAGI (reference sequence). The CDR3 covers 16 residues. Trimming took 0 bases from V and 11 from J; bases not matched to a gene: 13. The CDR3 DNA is TGTGCCAGCAGTTACTCGGGACCAGGGGGGCGGTTGACCCAGCATTTT. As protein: CASSYSGPGGRLTQHF.

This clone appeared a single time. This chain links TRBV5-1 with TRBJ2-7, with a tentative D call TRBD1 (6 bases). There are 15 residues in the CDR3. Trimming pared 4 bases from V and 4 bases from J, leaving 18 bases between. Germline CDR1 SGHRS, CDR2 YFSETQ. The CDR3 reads CASSRYRDMLYEQYF. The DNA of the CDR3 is TGCGCCAGCAGCCGCTACCGGGACATGCTTTACGAGCAGTACTTC. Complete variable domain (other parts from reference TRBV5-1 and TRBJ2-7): KAGVTQTPRYLIKTRGQQVTLSCSPISGHRSVSWYQQTPGQGLQFLFEYFSETQRNKGNFPGRFSGRQFSNSRSEMNVSTLELGDSALYLCASSRYRDMLYEQYFGPGTRLTVT.

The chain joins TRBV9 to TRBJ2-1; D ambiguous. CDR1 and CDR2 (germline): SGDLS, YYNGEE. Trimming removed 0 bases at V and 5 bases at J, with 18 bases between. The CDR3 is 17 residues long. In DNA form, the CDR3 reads TGTGCCAGCAGCGTAGCTTTGGCCGGCAGGCCCAACAATGAGCAGTTCTTC. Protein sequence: CASSVALAGRPNNEQFF.

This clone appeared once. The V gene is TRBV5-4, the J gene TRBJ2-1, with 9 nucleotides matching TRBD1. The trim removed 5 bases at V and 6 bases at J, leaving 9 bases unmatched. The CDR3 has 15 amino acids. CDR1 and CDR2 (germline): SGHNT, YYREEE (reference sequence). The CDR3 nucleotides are TGTGCCAGCAGTACCCCGGACAGGGGTTTCAATGAGCAGTTCTTC. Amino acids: CASSTPDRGFNEQFF.

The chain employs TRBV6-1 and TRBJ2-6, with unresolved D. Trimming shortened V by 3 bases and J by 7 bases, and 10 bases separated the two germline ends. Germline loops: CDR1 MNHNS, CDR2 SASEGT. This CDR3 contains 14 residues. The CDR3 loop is CASSEQVLANVLTF. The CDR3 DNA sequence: TGTGCCAGCAGTGAGCAGGTCCTAGCCAACGTCCTGACTTTC.

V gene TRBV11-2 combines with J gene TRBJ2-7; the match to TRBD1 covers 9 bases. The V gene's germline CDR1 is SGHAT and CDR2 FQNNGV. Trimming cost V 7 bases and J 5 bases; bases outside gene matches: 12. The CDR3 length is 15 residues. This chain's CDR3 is CASTTTWGQGHEQYF. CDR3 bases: TGTGCCAGCACTACAACGTGGGGACAGGGCCACGAGCAGTACTTC.

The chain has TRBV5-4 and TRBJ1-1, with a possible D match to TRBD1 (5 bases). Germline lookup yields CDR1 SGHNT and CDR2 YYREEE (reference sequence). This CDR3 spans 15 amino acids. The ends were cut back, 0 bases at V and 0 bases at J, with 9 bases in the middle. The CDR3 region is CASSLVTDMNTEAFF. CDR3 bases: TGTGCCAGCAGCTTGGTGACAGACATGAACACTGAAGCTTTCTTT.

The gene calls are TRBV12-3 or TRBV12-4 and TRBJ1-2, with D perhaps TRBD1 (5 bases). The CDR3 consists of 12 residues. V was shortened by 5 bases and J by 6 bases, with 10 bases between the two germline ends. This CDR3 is CASSIGGNGYTF. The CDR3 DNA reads TGTGCCAGCAGTATCGGGGGTAATGGCTACACCTTC.

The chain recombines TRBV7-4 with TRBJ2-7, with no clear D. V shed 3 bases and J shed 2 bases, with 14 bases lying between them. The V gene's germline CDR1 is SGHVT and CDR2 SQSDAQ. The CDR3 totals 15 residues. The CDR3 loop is CASSLGGQRTYEQYF. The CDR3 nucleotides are TGTGCCAGCAGCTTGGGTGGGCAGAGAACCTACGAGCAGTACTTC.

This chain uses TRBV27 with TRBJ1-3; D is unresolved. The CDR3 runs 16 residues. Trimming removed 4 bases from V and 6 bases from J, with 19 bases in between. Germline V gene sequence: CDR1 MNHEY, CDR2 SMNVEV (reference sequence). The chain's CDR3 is CASSSRPDKGVNTIYF. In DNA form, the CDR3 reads TGTGCCAGCAGTTCCCGACCTGACAAAGGCGTAAACACCATATATTTT.

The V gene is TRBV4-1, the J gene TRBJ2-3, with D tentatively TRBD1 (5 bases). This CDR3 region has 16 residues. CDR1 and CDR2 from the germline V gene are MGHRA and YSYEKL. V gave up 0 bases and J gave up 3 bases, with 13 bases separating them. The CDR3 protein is CASSQEGAGFTDTQYF. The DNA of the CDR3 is TGCGCCAGCAGCCAAGAAGGGGCAGGTTTTACAGATACGCAGTATTTT.

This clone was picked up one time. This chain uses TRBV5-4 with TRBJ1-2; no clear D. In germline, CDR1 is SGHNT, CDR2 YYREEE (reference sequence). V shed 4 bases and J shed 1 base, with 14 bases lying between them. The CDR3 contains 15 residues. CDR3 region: CASSDDDTFNYGYTF. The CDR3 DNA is TGTGCCAGCAGCGACGATGACACGTTTAACTATGGCTACACCTTC.

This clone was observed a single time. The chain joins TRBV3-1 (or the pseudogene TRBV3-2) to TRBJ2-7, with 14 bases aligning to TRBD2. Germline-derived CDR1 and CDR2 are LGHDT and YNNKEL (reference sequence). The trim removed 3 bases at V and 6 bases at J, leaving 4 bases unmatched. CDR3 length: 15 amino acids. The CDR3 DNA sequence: TGTGCCAGCAGCCAGGGGACTAGCGGGGGAGGCGAGCAGTACTTC. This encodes CASSQGTSGGGEQYF.

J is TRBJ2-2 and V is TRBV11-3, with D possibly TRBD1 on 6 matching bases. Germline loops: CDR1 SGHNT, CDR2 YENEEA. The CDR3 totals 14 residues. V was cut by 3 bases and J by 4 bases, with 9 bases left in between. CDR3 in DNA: TGTGCCAGCAGCTTCGGACAGAGCACCGGGGAGCTGTTTTTT. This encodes CASSFGQSTGELFF.

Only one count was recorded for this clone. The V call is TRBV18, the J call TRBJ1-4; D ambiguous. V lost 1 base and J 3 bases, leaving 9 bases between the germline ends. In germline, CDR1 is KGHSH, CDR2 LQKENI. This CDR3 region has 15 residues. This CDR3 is CASSPLAGSNEKLFF. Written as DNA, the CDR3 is TGTGCCAGCTCACCACTAGCGGGGTCTAATGAAAAACTGTTTTTT.

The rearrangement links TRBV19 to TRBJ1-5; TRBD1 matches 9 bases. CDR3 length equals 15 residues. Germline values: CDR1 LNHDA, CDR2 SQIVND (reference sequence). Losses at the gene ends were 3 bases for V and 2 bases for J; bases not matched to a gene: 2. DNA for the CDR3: TGTGCCAGTAGTATCGGGACAGGGCGCAATCAGCCCCAGCATTTT. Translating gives CASSIGTGRNQPQHF.

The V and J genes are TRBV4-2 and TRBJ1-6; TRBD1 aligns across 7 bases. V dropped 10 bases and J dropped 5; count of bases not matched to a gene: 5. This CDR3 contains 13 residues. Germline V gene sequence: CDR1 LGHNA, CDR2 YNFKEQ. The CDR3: CATRTGNNSPLHF. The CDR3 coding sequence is TGTGCCACCCGGACAGGAAATAATTCACCCCTCCACTTT.

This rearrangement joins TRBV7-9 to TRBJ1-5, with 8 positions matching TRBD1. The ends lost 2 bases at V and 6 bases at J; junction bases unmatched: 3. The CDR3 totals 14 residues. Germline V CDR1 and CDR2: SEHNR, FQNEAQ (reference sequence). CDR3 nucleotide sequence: TGTGCCAGCAGCTTATCAGGGGGCGGTCAGCCCCAGCATTTT. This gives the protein CASSLSGGGQPQHF.

DNA for the CDR3: TGTGCCAGCAGCCCTCCGGGACTAACTTACAATGAGCAGTTCTTC. This translates into CASSPPGLTYNEQFF. The chain recombines TRBV7-8 with TRBJ2-1, with 7 bases fitting TRBD2. V lost 5 bases to trimming and J lost 4 bases; unmatched junction nucleotides: 8. Looked up from germline, CDR1 is SGHVS and CDR2 is FQNEAQ. The CDR3 spans 15 residues. Drawing the rest from reference TRBV7-8 and TRBJ2-1, the complete variable domain is GAGVSQSPRYKVAKRGQDVALRCDPISGHVSLFWYQQALGQGPEFLTYFQNEAQLDKSGLPSDRFFAERPEGSVSTLKIQRTQQEDSAVYLCASSPPGLTYNEQFFGPGTRLTVL.

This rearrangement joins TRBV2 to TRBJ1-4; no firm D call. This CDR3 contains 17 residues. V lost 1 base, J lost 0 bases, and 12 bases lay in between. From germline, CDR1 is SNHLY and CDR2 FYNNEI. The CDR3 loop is CASSEEPWESTNEKLFF. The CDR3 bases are TGTGCCAGCAGTGAAGAGCCCTGGGAGTCAACTAATGAAAAACTGTTTTTT.